This T cell receptor (beta chain) is drawn from a study of blood T cell repertoires in COVID-19. Study-wide background: Both acute and convalescent COVID-19 samples were obtained from the United States, Italy and Spain. PBMCs, B-cell-depleted T cells, or T cells were the source of the cDNA or gDNA that made up the material.

Under the authors' procedure: Researchers report that nucleated cell counts were estimated from reference gene primer amplification. Generated by immunoSEQ multiplex PCR, the TCRdb table keeps only in-frame clones and is missing some. V and J calls and clone size are given by that table; D and trimming were obtained from the DNA. Found here are about 140,000 clones, about 89% of them singletons; the top ten hold about 2.9%. CDR1 and CDR2 from the germline V gene are MDHEN and SYDVKM. There are 13 residues in the CDR3. Trimming shortened V by 7 bases and J by 3 bases, and 9 bases separated the two germline ends.

The chain carries TRBV28 and TRBJ1-4; D gene uncertain. The sample comprised peripheral blood. The TCR comes from a man in his 60s with active or convalescent COVID-19. The CDR3 sequence is CASIKGANEKLFF. CDR3 nucleotides: TGTGCCAGCATTAAGGGAGCTAATGAAAAACTGTTTTTT.